A single sample gave rise to the 6 T cell receptor beta chains below, sequenced in a study of T cell clonotyping in hematopoietic cell transplantation. Clones were read by immunoSEQ multiplex PCR, and TCRdb kept only the in-frame ones, dropping some. The sample includes 25,000 to 30,000 clones, 65% to 80% of them seen just once. Regarding time point: recipient sample about 28 days before transplant, after cytoreduction. This specimen consisted of peripheral blood mononuclear cells, obtained before stem cell transplant. These receptors originate from a woman between 25 and 40 years old with chronic myeloid leukemia. Some clones in this sample may be carry-over from other donors' samples.

The CDR3 loop reads CASSLTSRVNTEAFF. The CDR3 DNA reads as TGCGCCAGCAGCTTAACCAGCAGGGTGAACACTGAAGCTTTCTTT. The chain links TRBV5-1 to TRBJ1-1; the D gene is possibly TRBD1 (5 bases). Per germline, CDR1 SGHRS and CDR2 YFSETQ. Deletions cut 2 bases from V and 0 bases from J, with 11 bases between. The CDR3 totals 15 residues.

The rearrangement joins TRBV11-2 to TRBJ1-2, with 7 bases that match TRBD1. J was trimmed by 4 bases and V by 3 bases; bases with no gene match: 2. Germline V gene sequence: CDR1 SGHAT, CDR2 FQNNGV. CDR3 length: 13 residues. The CDR3 sequence is CASSLTGPYGYTF. The CDR3 DNA reads TGTGCCAGCAGCTTGACAGGGCCCTATGGCTACACCTTC. The full variable domain, in which reference TRBV11-2 and TRBJ1-2 provide the parts outside the CDR3, is EAGVAQSPRYKIIEKRQSVAFWCNPISGHATLYWYQQILGQGPKLLIQFQNNGVVDDSQLPKDRFSAERLKGVDSTLKIQPAKLEDSAVYLCASSLTGPYGYTFGSGTRLTVV.

V gene TRBV29-1 combines with J gene TRBJ1-1; 9 bases match TRBD1. The germline gives CDR1 SQVTM, CDR2 ANQGSEA. This CDR3 spans 15 amino acids. V lost 7 bases, J lost 1 base, and 10 bases stayed unmatched. CDR3 in DNA: TGCAGCGCCTGGGGGGACAGGGTTCGGAACACTGAAGCTTTCTTT. This encodes CSAWGDRVRNTEAFF.

This clone came up a few times. The CDR3 spells CASSLRGQENQPQHF. The CDR3 DNA follows: TGCGCCAGCAGCTTGCGAGGACAGGAGAATCAGCCCCAGCATTTT. The chain joins TRBV5-1 to TRBJ1-5, with 7 positions matching TRBD1. The germline CDR1 and CDR2 sequences are SGHRS and YFSETQ. This CDR3 comprises 15 residues. The V and J ends lost 1 base and 4 bases, in that order; junction bases with no gene match: 5.

The J gene is TRBJ1-6, the V gene TRBV6-6, with D perhaps TRBD1 (5 bases). The CDR3 consists of 14 residues. V dropped 0 bases and J dropped 11 bases, with 11 bases sitting between them. The germline gives CDR1 MNHNY, CDR2 SVGAGI (reference sequence). The CDR3 sequence: CASSYSYSGPPLHF. The CDR3 DNA follows: TGTGCCAGCAGTTACTCGTATTCGGGACCACCCCTCCACTTT.

The chain joins TRBV9 to TRBJ1-2, with 8 bases lining up with TRBD1. V dropped 5 bases and J dropped 8; count of bases not matched to a gene: 11. The CDR3 spans 14 residues. Germline CDR1 and CDR2: SGDLS and YYNGEE. CDR3 coding DNA: TGTGCCAGCAGTCGTAGTGTGACAGGGGACGGCTACACCTTC. Its translation is CASSRSVTGDGYTF.